This T cell receptor beta chain is from a study of cytomegalovirus exposure and HLA in healthy donors. Findings of the study overall: Published work reported that the classifier diagnosed cytomegalovirus status with high specificity and sensitivity. The dataset shows that most TCR sequences were rare, while some public TCRs occurred in many donors.

The donors were members of the validation cohort comprising approximately 120 subjects, separate from the approximately 670-subject first cohort. The CDR3 extends over 14 amino acids. Trimming stripped 4 bases from V and 3 bases from J, with 12 bases between. Germline-derived CDR1 and CDR2 are LNHDA and SQIVND (reference sequence). This clone was seen a single time. Its antigen is undetermined. This table comes from immunoSEQ multiplex PCR, and its TCRdb copy is limited to in-frame clones, with some not included. The top ten clones hold over 12% of a sample with fewer than 250,000 clones, over 80% of them seen once.

This receptor was taken from a woman aged 25 to 39 in good health and CMV-seropositive. Sequences were obtained from PBMCs. This chain connects TRBV19 to TRBJ1-1; D gene ambiguous. The CDR3: CASSKSREHTEAFF. CDR3 DNA sequence: TGTGCCAGTAGTAAATCGAGGGAACACACTGAAGCTTTCTTT.